This TCR beta chain was identified in a study of blood T cell repertoires in COVID-19. Between the trimmed V and J ends, which lost 0 bases and 4 bases, there was a span of 4 bases. The CDR3 is 14 residues long. Germline CDR1 is SNHLY and CDR2 is FYNNEI. On this clone: A clone one base away is much larger, so this may be a read error. The same CDR3 can be traced to other DNA sequences in this sample.

Source study methods: Scientists estimated how many nucleated cells there were by amplifying reference gene primers. Only in-frame clones appear in the TCRdb table, and some are missing; sequencing was by immunoSEQ multiplex PCR. V, J and clone size are those of that table, while D and trimming were read from the DNA. The table includes roughly 60,000 clones, more than 65% detected once. This receptor was taken from a woman in her sixties or seventies with acute or convalescent COVID-19. The chain has TRBV2 and TRBJ1-6; D gene ambiguous. The sequencing input was peripheral blood. CDR3 sequence: CASSEARYNSPLHF. CDR3 coding DNA: TGTGCCAGCAGTGAAGCCCGGTATAATTCACCCCTCCACTTT.